This T cell receptor beta chain emerged from a study of shared clonotypes between healthy human individuals. Findings of the study overall: In a handful of donors, around 5% of naive CD4 clonotypes appeared in common.

Repertoires were generated with immunoSEQ multiplex PCR, while TCRdb's copy carries only in-frame clones and drops some. The table records 550,000 to 850,000 clones, approximately 72% of them present only once. This clone was counted a few times. The antigen is not known. The CDR3 is 12 amino acids. The germline CDR1 and CDR2 sequences are LNHDA and SQIVND (reference sequence). Trimming stripped 6 bases from V and 6 bases from J, with 9 bases between. Sequencing used memory CD4+ T cells sorted from blood. Subset given: CD45RA-negative fraction. The gene calls are TRBV19 and TRBJ1-5; tentatively, D is TRBD1 (5 bases). The sequence was collected from a woman aged 25 to 39 in good health. This CDR3 is CASRGGSQPQHF. DNA for the CDR3: TGTGCCAGTAGGGGGGGGTCTCAGCCCCAGCATTTT.